The rows below give T cell receptor beta chains drawn from one sample of a study of blood T cell repertoires in COVID-19. The method was immunoSEQ multiplex PCR; TCRdb's version includes in-frame clones alone and lacks a portion of them. The sample lists 250,000 to 350,000 clones, around 90% seen once, with 3.5% to 5% in the top ten. The sequenced material came from PBMCs or T cells enriched from blood (not recorded which). The receptors stem from a woman aged 18-30 years with acute COVID-19. Both conserved end residues are part of each CDR3. D genes are given only for firm matches. Part of the rows lack a size; the others show once, few, many or a class for expanded clones.

TRBJ2-5 NA NA TRBV29-1 CSVDGEAWETQYF TGCAGCGTTGATGGGGAGGCTTGGGAGACCCAGTACTTC
TRBJ1-1 NA once TRBV28 CASSREGLNTEAFF TGTGCCAGCAGCCGGGAAGGCTTGAACACTGAAGCTTTCTTT
TRBJ2-2 TRBD2 NA TRBV5-1 CASSLDPSGSSLGELFF TGCGCCAGCAGCTTGGACCCTAGCGGGAGTTCTCTCGGGGAGCTGTTTTTT
TRBJ2-7 NA few TRBV28 CASRASSYEQYF TGTGCCAGCAGGGCTAGCTCCTACGAGCAGTACTTC
TRBJ1-3 NA NA TRBV5-1 CASSLAGTSSGNTIYF TGCGCCAGCAGCTTGGCCGGGACAAGCTCTGGAAACACCATATATTTT
TRBJ2-7 TRBD2 NA TRBV9 CASSRGDRSYEQYF TGTGCCAGCAGCCGGGGGGACCGCTCCTACGAGCAGTACTTC
TRBJ2-3 TRBD2 NA TRBV20-1 CSASGASGKTDTQYF TGCAGTGCCAGTGGGGCTAGCGGAAAAACAGATACGCAGTATTTT
TRBJ1-1 NA NA TRBV12-3/TRBV12-4 CASSPDQGTEAFF TGTGCCAGCAGTCCGGACCAGGGCACTGAAGCTTTCTTT
TRBJ2-7 TRBD1 NA TRBV19 CASSIGTAVLEQYF TGTGCCAGTAGTATTGGGACAGCGGTCCTCGAGCAGTACTTC
TRBJ1-2 NA NA TRBV28 CASSRQDYGYTF TGTGCCAGCAGCCGACAGGACTATGGCTACACCTTC
TRBJ1-1 TRBD1 NA TRBV19 CASRTGGLNTEAFF TGTGCCAGTCGCACAGGGGGCTTGAACACTGAAGCTTTCTTT
TRBJ2-1 NA few TRBV11-3 CASSLEQGGSGSGGEQFF TGTGCCAGCAGCTTAGAGCAGGGGGGGAGCGGGAGCGGTGGTGAGCAGTTCTTC
TRBJ2-1 NA once TRBV30 CAWRGVGANEQFF TGTGCCTGGAGAGGGGTGGGGGCGAATGAGCAGTTCTTC
TRBJ1-6 NA few TRBV28 CASSLGSADYNSPLHF TGTGCCAGCAGTTTAGGTTCGGCGGACTATAATTCACCCCTCCACTTT
TRBJ1-1 NA NA TRBV15 CATSRVYLFPEGNTEAFF TGTGCCACCAGCAGAGTATATTTGTTTCCAGAGGGAAACACTGAAGCTTTCTTT
TRBJ2-7 TRBD1 NA TRBV29-1 CSVLGGTGAPHEQYF TGCAGCGTTCTAGGCGGGACAGGGGCACCCCACGAGCAGTACTTC